Listed below are T cell receptor beta chains from one sample, sequenced in a study of T and B cells in COVID-19 patients. Using its own MiXCR run on the multiplex PCR reads, TCRdb lists one record per CDR3 protein. The data contain around 2,100 distinct CDR3 sequences, about 21% of them singletons. What was sequenced was blood. Receptors were obtained from a human donor with active COVID-19. CDR3s include the opening cysteine and the closing phenylalanine or tryptophan. The order of the fields is J gene, D gene, clone size, V gene, CDR3 DNA, CDR3 protein. D genes are given only for firm matches. Expanded clones get a size class; other rows say once, few or many, or leave the size out.

>TRBJ1-2|NA|medium-sized|TRBV6-1
TGTGCCAGCAGTCGTGCAGGGAACTATGGCTACACCTTC
CASSRAGNYGYTF
>TRBJ2-2|NA|NA|TRBV20-1
TGCAGTGCTAGAAGCGCCGGGACTTCGAACACCGGGGAGCTGTTTTTT
CSARSAGTSNTGELFF
>TRBJ2-3|TRBD2|NA|TRBV7-9
TGTGCCAGCAGCTTAGTGCTAGCGGGAGATACGCAGTATTTT
CASSLVLAGDTQYF
>TRBJ2-7|NA|many|TRBV20-1
TGCAGTGCTAGTAACCGCGACGAGCAGTACTTC
CSASNRDEQYF
>TRBJ1-1|NA|medium-sized|TRBV29-1
TGCAGCGTTGATTCCGCGGACACTGAAGCTTTCTTT
CSVDSADTEAFF
>TRBJ1-4|TRBD1|NA|TRBV29-1
TGCAGCGGGGCAGGAAATCGGGACAGTGAAAAACTGTTTTTT
CSGAGNRDSEKLFF
>TRBJ2-2|TRBD2|NA|TRBV19
TGTGCCAGTAGCCCGGGACTAGCGGGAGGGCCAAGAGGCGGGGAGCTGTTTTTT
CASSPGLAGGPRGGELFF
>TRBJ2-1|TRBD2|medium-sized|TRBV7-6
TGTGCCAGCAGCGCCCACCGCGGGAGGGCCACGGAGGAGCAGTTCTTC
CASSAHRGRATEEQFF
>TRBJ2-2|TRBD2|medium-sized|TRBV5-4
TGTGCCAGCAGCCATGCTAGCGGGAGGAGTACCGGGGAGCTGTTTTTT
CASSHASGRSTGELFF
>TRBJ2-2|TRBD2|medium-sized|TRBV6-2/TRBV6-3
TGTGCCAGCAGACTAGCGGGAATCACCGGGGAGCTGTTTTTT
CASRLAGITGELFF
>TRBJ2-3|NA|medium-sized|TRBV6-2/TRBV6-3
TGTGCCAGCAGTTACGTACAGGGTGGGGCAGATACGCAGTATTTT
CASSYVQGGADTQYF
>TRBJ2-7|TRBD1|NA|TRBV10-3
TGTGCCATCAGTGATCGAGACAGGGAGCACGAGCAGTACTTC
CAISDRDREHEQYF
>TRBJ2-5|TRBD1|NA|TRBV18
TGTGCCAGCTCACCGGGACAGCAAGAGACCCAGTACTTC
CASSPGQQETQYF
>TRBJ2-7|NA|NA|TRBV20-1
TGCAGTGCCCCCCGGGGTTTCGCCGAGCAGTACTTC
CSAPRGFAEQYF
>TRBJ2-3|TRBD2|NA|TRBV6-1
TGTGCCAGCCGGGACTCCGGACTAGCGGGAGCTCTAGATACGCAGTATTTT
CASRDSGLAGALDTQYF
>TRBJ2-2|TRBD2|many|TRBV12-3/TRBV12-4
TGTGCCAGCATCCATGGAGGGGAGGGCCGTACCGGGGAGCTGTTTTTT
CASIHGGEGRTGELFF
>TRBJ1-1|TRBD1|NA|TRBV20-1
TGCAGTGCTGGGACAGGCATGAACACTGAAGCTTTCTTT
CSAGTGMNTEAFF
>TRBJ1-2|NA|NA|TRBV4-3
TGCGCCAGCAGCCAAGTCGGGCAGGAAAGACATGGCTACACCTTC
CASSQVGQERHGYTF
>TRBJ2-2|TRBD1|medium-sized|TRBV6-5
TGTGCCAGCAGTTACTTCCGGACAGGGGGCGGGGCCGGGGAGCTGTTTTTT
CASSYFRTGGGAGELFF
>TRBJ2-1|TRBD2|NA|TRBV5-1
TGCGCCAGCAGACCCAAATTAGCGGGAGGGAACAATGAGCAGTTCTTC
CASRPKLAGGNNEQFF
>TRBJ1-1|NA|medium-sized|TRBV29-1
TGCAGCGGGGTCGGGGGAGGGGGCACTGAAGCTTTCTTT
CSGVGGGGTEAFF
>TRBJ1-1|NA|medium-sized|TRBV19
TGTGCCAGTAGTATACGTGTTACCAAGACTGAAGCTTTCTTT
CASSIRVTKTEAFF
>TRBJ2-7|TRBD1|few|TRBV7-9
TGTGCCAGCAGCTGGGGACAGGGGGCGACTCCCTACGAGCAGTACTTC
CASSWGQGATPYEQYF
>TRBJ2-5|TRBD2|few|TRBV6-1
TGTGCCAGCAGTGAAGGTCCGGGGGGTCGAGAGACCCAGTACTTC
CASSEGPGGRETQYF
>TRBJ2-1|TRBD1|medium-sized|TRBV27
TGTGCCAGCAGTTCCTACGGGACAGGGGGCTATAATGAGCAGTTCTTC
CASSSYGTGGYNEQFF
>TRBJ2-1|TRBD2|medium-sized|TRBV7-6
TGTGCCAGCAGCTTGGGGGGGGATTACAATGAGCAGTTCTTC
CASSLGGDYNEQFF
>TRBJ2-1|TRBD2|NA|TRBV20-1
TGCAGTGCTTTACAGAGGGGAGCGGGACGTTTAGAGCAGTTCTTC
CSALQRGAGRLEQFF
>TRBJ2-7|NA|NA|TRBV5-5
TGTGCCAGCAGCCAAGGAAGGCGTAGCGGCTACGAGCAGTACTTC
CASSQGRRSGYEQYF